This is a list of T cell receptor beta chains from one sample in a study of blood T cell repertoires in COVID-19. The method was immunoSEQ multiplex PCR; TCRdb's version includes in-frame clones alone and lacks a portion of them. The sample contains about 70,000 clones, around 85% of which appear only once. Specimen: peripheral blood. The source is a man aged 35 to 55 with COVID-19, enrolled during active disease. Both conserved end residues are part of each CDR3. The order of the fields is V gene, clone size, J gene, D gene, CDR3 protein, CDR3 DNA. A D gene is named only where the DNA matches it firmly. Size tells how often a clone was seen (once, few, many) or the class of an expanded clone, and some rows leave it out.

TRBV7-9	medium-sized	TRBJ1-3	TRBD1	CASSPKDRGSGNTIYF	TGTGCCAGCAGCCCCAAGGACAGGGGCTCTGGAAACACCATATATTTT
TRBV6-6	once	TRBJ1-3	-	CASSRTVLDSSGNTIYF	TGTGCCAGCAGTCGGACGGTTTTGGACAGCTCTGGAAACACCATATATTTT
TRBV5-5	-	TRBJ2-2	-	CASSFDRTVLSIGTGELFF	TGTGCCAGCAGTTTTGATAGGACAGTGTTATCGATTGGTACCGGGGAGCTGTTTTTT
TRBV7-3	once	TRBJ2-6	-	CASSLSRSGANVLTF	TGTGCCAGCAGCCTATCGAGGTCTGGGGCCAACGTCCTGACTTTC
TRBV18	-	TRBJ2-5	-	CASSLRRVGLAQGLGETQYF	TGTGCCAGCTCACTTAGACGGGTCGGGTTGGCACAGGGCCTCGGAGAGACCCAGTACTTC
TRBV4-2	-	TRBJ1-1	TRBD1	CASKRDSMNTEAFF	TGTGCCAGCAAAAGGGACAGCATGAACACTGAAGCTTTCTTT
TRBV10-2	-	TRBJ2-5	TRBD1	CASTRQGRQETQYF	TGCGCCTCGACTCGACAGGGCCGCCAAGAGACCCAGTACTTC
TRBV6-5	-	TRBJ1-4	-	CASSYGAANEKLFF	TGTGCCAGCAGTTATGGGGCCGCTAATGAAAAACTGTTTTTT
TRBV7-2	-	TRBJ2-5	-	CASSPGPGETQYF	TGTGCCAGCAGCCCAGGGCCTGGGGAGACCCAGTACTTC
TRBV7-2	-	TRBJ2-1	TRBD2	CASSLGGLAGSNEQFF	TGTGCCAGCAGCTTAGGGGGACTAGCGGGGAGCAATGAGCAGTTCTTC
TRBV6-5	-	TRBJ1-4	TRBD1	CASSHRGENEKLFF	TGTGCCAGCAGTCACAGGGGGGAGAATGAAAAACTGTTTTTT
TRBV20-1	-	TRBJ1-5	-	CSASDPVTGQPQHF	TGCAGTGCTAGTGATCCAGTGACGGGTCAGCCCCAGCATTTT
TRBV6-5	-	TRBJ1-3	-	CASSTGFFSGNTIYF	TGTGCCAGCAGTACAGGCTTTTTCTCTGGAAACACCATATATTTT
TRBV5-1	-	TRBJ1-6	TRBD1	CASSSGTGSSYNSPLHF	TGCGCCAGCAGCTCGGGGACAGGGAGCTCCTATAATTCACCCCTCCACTTT
TRBV19	-	TRBJ1-2	-	CASRMDTTNYGYTF	TGTGCCAGTAGGATGGACACGACTAACTATGGCTACACCTTC
TRBV5-1	-	TRBJ1-1	TRBD1	CASSLDLGGETEAFF	TGCGCCAGCAGCTTGGATCTAGGGGGCGAAACTGAAGCTTTCTTT
TRBV5-5	-	TRBJ2-4	TRBD1	CASSSGTGKNIQYF	TGTGCCAGCAGCTCCGGGACAGGGAAAAACATTCAGTACTTC
TRBV11-3	few	TRBJ2-7	-	CASSLGPGSEQYF	TGTGCCAGCAGCTTAGGGCCAGGGTCCGAGCAGTACTTC
TRBV6-5	-	TRBJ1-2	-	CASSPEGFGYTF	TGTGCCAGCAGTCCCGAGGGTTTTGGCTACACCTTC
TRBV27	-	TRBJ2-3	-	CASNQRGGPRDTQYF	TGTGCCAGCAATCAAAGGGGGGGGCCGCGAGATACGCAGTATTTT
TRBV10-2	-	TRBJ1-2	TRBD1	CASMAGQGGINYGYTF	TGCGCCAGCATGGCGGGACAGGGGGGGATTAACTATGGCTACACCTTC
TRBV7-9	-	TRBJ2-2	TRBD1	CASSLLQGIPFTGELFF	TGTGCCAGCAGCTTGCTACAGGGGATCCCCTTCACCGGGGAGCTGTTTTTT
TRBV2	-	TRBJ1-1	-	CASSGGGTPESFF	TGTGCCAGCAGTGGGGGGGGAACACCCGAATCTTTCTTT
TRBV11-2	-	TRBJ2-2	-	CASSRTYPTGELFF	TGTGCCAGCAGCCGTACCTATCCTACCGGGGAGCTGTTTTTT
TRBV3-1/TRBV3-2	once	TRBJ2-1	-	CASSFTLPTDSYNEQFF	TGTGCCAGCAGCTTCACACTTCCGACAGACTCCTACAATGAGCAGTTCTTC
TRBV27	-	TRBJ2-7	TRBD1	CASSLQGVSYEQYF	TGTGCCAGCAGTTTACAGGGGGTCTCCTACGAGCAGTACTTC
TRBV11-2	-	TRBJ2-3	-	CASSLSQEDTQYF	TGTGCCAGCAGCTTATCCCAAGAGGATACGCAGTATTTT
TRBV3-1/TRBV3-2	-	TRBJ1-6	TRBD1	CASSRGAQGVLRMTLHF	TGTGCCAGCAGCCGGGGGGCCCAGGGGGTACTAAGAATGACCCTCCACTTT
TRBV5-1	once	TRBJ1-1	-	CASSAGRYRVQNTEAFF	TGCGCCAGCAGCGCCGGGCGATACAGGGTTCAGAACACTGAAGCTTTCTTT
TRBV18	-	TRBJ1-5	-	CASSLGASNQPQHF	TGTGCCAGCTCACTGGGGGCAAGCAATCAGCCCCAGCATTTT
TRBV4-2	-	TRBJ2-3	TRBD2	CASSQDLRSGGANTDTQYF	TGTGCCAGCAGCCAAGATCTTCGAAGCGGGGGGGCAAACACAGATACGCAGTATTTT
TRBV19	-	TRBJ2-2	-	CASKDRNTGELFF	TGTGCCAGTAAGGACAGGAACACCGGGGAGCTGTTTTTT
TRBV19	-	TRBJ2-1	TRBD1	CASSTTGGISTYNEQFF	TGTGCCAGTAGTACGACAGGGGGAATCTCAACCTACAATGAGCAGTTCTTC